Many counts were recorded for the clone carrying this TCR beta chain. The data derive from a study of T cells in Graves' hyperthyroidism and ophthalmopathy. On the study more broadly: Peripheral blood was taken when the disease was first diagnosed, before any treatment began.

Using RNA transcripts as the source, TCR beta CDR3 regions were amplified. When the TCR CDR3 underwent first-round RT-PCR, the HTBI primer set was used. Using its own MiXCR run on the multiplex PCR reads, TCRdb lists one record per CDR3 protein. The table lists some 460,000 distinct CDR3 sequences, 15% to 19% of them singletons, with around 14% in the top ten. Sequencing was performed on blood. The origin of this receptor is a woman aged 18-29 years with Graves' hyperthyroidism.

The chain's CDR3 is CASSTRTVQLEQYF. The CDR3 nucleotides read TGTGCCAGCAGCACGAGGACAGTTCAACTCGAGCAGTACTTC. V and J are TRBV6-2 or TRBV6-3 and TRBJ2-7; D perhaps matches TRBD1 (6 bases). There are 14 residues in the CDR3. CDR1 and CDR2 from the germline V gene are MNHEY and SVGEGT. The V and J ends lost 6 bases and 6 bases respectively, with 18 bases between them.